These 17 T cell receptor beta chains share one sample of origin, sequenced in a study of T cell responses to AZD1222 COVID-19 vaccine. The assay was immunoSEQ multiplex PCR, and TCRdb's table has in-frame clones only and misses some. The sample contains more than 95,000 clones, roughly 88% of which appear only once. The material sequenced was peripheral blood, taken on day 0 of AZD1222 vaccination. All receptors derive from an adult in good health.

The chain combines TRBV4-1 with TRBJ2-7; TRBD1 or TRBD2 may be the D gene (5 bases each). This CDR3 has 17 amino acids. V was clipped by 0 bases and J by 3 bases, with 18 bases between them. Germline V gives CDR1 MGHRA, CDR2 YSYEKL. CDR3 nucleotides: TGCGCCAGCAGCCAAGAGATGGGGAGACAGCTAGTCTACGAGCAGTACTTC. Its translation is CASSQEMGRQLVYEQYF.

The chain is built from TRBV28 and TRBJ1-2; D is undetermined. V was trimmed by 6 bases and J by 0 bases, leaving 8 bases between them. The CDR3 contains 13 residues. CDR1 MDHEN and CDR2 SYDVKM come from the germline V gene. Here the CDR3 DNA reads TGTGCCAGCAGACTGGCGACTAACTATGGCTACACCTTC. Protein sequence: CASRLATNYGYTF.

This clone came up once. The chain has TRBV6-5 and TRBJ1-1; no clear D gene. CDR1 and CDR2 (germline): MNHEY, SVGAGI. This CDR3 contains 13 residues. Trimming removed 6 bases from V and 1 base from J, with 9 bases in between. The CDR3 nucleotides are TGTGCCAGCAGGTCGTCTTCGAACACTGAAGCTTTCTTT. This gives the protein CASRSSSNTEAFF.

This chain uses TRBV14 with TRBJ1-1; the D is unclear. V was pared by 4 bases and J by 5 bases, with 11 bases between. The CDR3 spans 13 residues. CDR1 and CDR2 from the germline V gene are SGHDN and FVKESK. The CDR3 sequence: CASSRSSGTEAFF. The CDR3 DNA follows: TGTGCCAGCAGCCGCTCCTCGGGGACTGAAGCTTTCTTT.

V is TRBV6-2 or TRBV6-3 and J is TRBJ1-1; D gene uncertain. Germline V gene lookup returns CDR1 MNHEY and CDR2 SVGEGT. Trimming stripped 4 bases from V and 0 bases from J, with 9 bases between. The CDR3 extends over 14 amino acids. CDR3 amino acids: CASSLTSMNTEAFF. CDR3 DNA: TGTGCCAGCAGTTTAACTTCCATGAACACTGAAGCTTTCTTT.

The DNA for the CDR3 is TGTGCCAGCAGCAAGATTGATGGGGTTGTCTCCTTC. This sequence encodes CASSKIDGVVSF. V is TRBV21-1 and J is TRBJ1-2. TRBV21-1 is recorded as a pseudogene. The CDR3 extends over 12 amino acids.

This chain connects TRBV28 to TRBJ2-2; the D gene is possibly TRBD1 (5 bases). This CDR3 is built from 17 residues. Germline-derived CDR1 and CDR2 are MDHEN and SYDVKM. Trimming shortened V by 4 bases and J by 2 bases, and 17 bases separated the two germline ends. In DNA form, the CDR3 reads TGTGCCAGCAGTTCACCACTCAGGGATTACAACACCGGGGAGCTGTTTTTT. The encoded protein is CASSSPLRDYNTGELFF.

V usage is TRBV14 and J usage is TRBJ2-5; D possibly uses TRBD1 or TRBD2 (5 bases each). Germline V lookup: CDR1 SGHDN, CDR2 FVKESK. This CDR3 spans 15 amino acids. Trimming removed 2 bases from V and 4 bases from J, with 14 bases in between. The CDR3 region is CASSQNGGGGETQYF. The CDR3 coding sequence is TGTGCCAGCAGCCAAAACGGAGGTGGGGGAGAGACCCAGTACTTC.

The V gene is TRBV5-1, the J gene TRBJ2-2, with D perhaps assigned TRBD1 or TRBD2 (5 bases each). There are 15 residues in the CDR3. Trimming removed 2 bases from V and 7 bases from J, with 15 bases in between. Per germline, CDR1 SGHRS and CDR2 YFSETQ. CDR3 region: CASSFRDVNSGELFF. The CDR3 DNA reads as TGCGCCAGCAGCTTCCGGGACGTCAATAGCGGGGAGCTGTTTTTT.

The rearrangement joins TRBV7-9 to TRBJ2-5, with D perhaps matching TRBD2 (5 bases). V lost 1 base, J lost 5 bases, and 8 bases lay in between. This CDR3 region has 13 residues. Germline assignment: CDR1 SEHNR and CDR2 FQNEAQ (reference sequence). Here the CDR3 reads CASSLGGFETQYF. DNA for the CDR3: TGTGCCAGCAGCTTAGGAGGGTTTGAGACCCAGTACTTC.

This chain links TRBV18 with TRBJ1-2; possible D gene TRBD1, 5 bases. Germline-derived CDR1 and CDR2 are KGHSH and LQKENI. V was cut by 3 bases and J by 5 bases, with 10 bases left in between. This CDR3 spans 13 amino acids. CDR3: CASSPPQDYGYTF. The CDR3 DNA follows: TGTGCCAGCTCACCCCCACAGGATTATGGCTACACCTTC.

This chain links TRBV28 with TRBJ1-2, with D maybe TRBD1 (5 bases). Germline V lookup: CDR1 MDHEN, CDR2 SYDVKM. CDR3 length: 13 residues. V lost 7 bases to trimming and J lost 3 bases, with 12 bases between them. As DNA, the CDR3 is TGTGCCAGCACAGAGACAGAGGACTATGGCTACACCTTC. Its protein product is CASTETEDYGYTF.

This clone has only one observation. This chain connects TRBV24-1 to TRBJ2-3; TRBD2 aligns across 10 bases. V shed 5 bases and J 4 bases; nucleotides not matched to a gene: 17. In germline, CDR1 is KGHDR, CDR2 SFDVKD. The CDR3 sequence is 19 residues long. The CDR3 protein is CATSGLGTSANLWADTQYF. The CDR3 nucleotides are TGTGCCACCAGTGGGCTAGGGACTAGCGCAAACCTATGGGCAGATACGCAGTATTTT.

This chain links TRBV5-1 with TRBJ1-1, with 9 bases identical to TRBD1. From germline, CDR1 is SGHRS and CDR2 YFSETQ. The trim removed 4 bases at V and 4 bases at J, leaving 5 bases unmatched. This CDR3 region has 14 residues. The CDR3, as DNA: TGCGCCAGCAGCCCGGGACAGGGTTTCACTGAAGCTTTCTTT. Translation gives CASSPGQGFTEAFF.

The chain has TRBV19 and TRBJ2-3; unclear D gene. The CDR3 length is 13 residues. Germline V CDR1 and CDR2: LNHDA, SQIVND (reference sequence). Between the trimmed V and J ends, which lost 0 bases and 5 bases, there was a span of 6 bases. The DNA for the CDR3 is TGTGCCAGTAGTATAGATCAGGTAGATACGCAGTATTTT. This encodes CASSIDQVDTQYF.

The CDR3 reads CASRGPNTGELFF. The CDR3 region has the DNA TGTGCCAGCAGGGGGCCGAACACCGGGGAGCTGTTTTTT. This chain connects TRBV28 to TRBJ2-2; maybe TRBD1 (5 bases). Germline V gene lookup returns CDR1 MDHEN and CDR2 SYDVKM. This CDR3 is built from 13 residues. Trimming stripped 6 bases from V and 0 bases from J, with 5 bases between.

V and J are TRBV14 and TRBJ2-3; D perhaps matches TRBD2 (6 bases). This CDR3 has 16 amino acids. Germline V lookup: CDR1 SGHDN, CDR2 FVKESK. Between the trimmed V and J ends, which lost 0 bases and 0 bases, there was a span of 10 bases. CDR3 residues: CASSQELGRSTDTQYF. Written as DNA, the CDR3 is TGTGCCAGCAGCCAAGAACTCGGGAGAAGCACAGATACGCAGTATTTT.